Only a few counts were recorded for the clone carrying this T cell receptor (beta chain). Its antigen remains unknown. The PCR ran on 60 Vbeta and 13 Jbeta primers. Clones were sequenced by immunoSEQ multiplex PCR, and TCRdb holds only the in-frame ones, with some missing. This table has about 140,000 clones, roughly three quarters appearing once. CDR1 is SGDLS and CDR2 is YYNGEE in the germline V gene. The CDR3 totals 15 residues. V was shortened by 0 bases and J by 2 bases, with 11 bases between the two germline ends. The data originate from a study of cytomegalovirus exposure and HLA in healthy donors. Study-wide points: TCR beta chains numbering more than 150 were designated cytomegalovirus-associated.

The sequence came from a young man in good health and CMV-seronegative. The material sequenced was PBMCs. The chain employs TRBV9 and TRBJ2-5; D is undetermined. The CDR3 DNA follows: TGTGCCAGCAGCGTAGGAGTAGTCCCTCAAGAGACCCAGTACTTC. Translation: CASSVGVVPQETQYF.